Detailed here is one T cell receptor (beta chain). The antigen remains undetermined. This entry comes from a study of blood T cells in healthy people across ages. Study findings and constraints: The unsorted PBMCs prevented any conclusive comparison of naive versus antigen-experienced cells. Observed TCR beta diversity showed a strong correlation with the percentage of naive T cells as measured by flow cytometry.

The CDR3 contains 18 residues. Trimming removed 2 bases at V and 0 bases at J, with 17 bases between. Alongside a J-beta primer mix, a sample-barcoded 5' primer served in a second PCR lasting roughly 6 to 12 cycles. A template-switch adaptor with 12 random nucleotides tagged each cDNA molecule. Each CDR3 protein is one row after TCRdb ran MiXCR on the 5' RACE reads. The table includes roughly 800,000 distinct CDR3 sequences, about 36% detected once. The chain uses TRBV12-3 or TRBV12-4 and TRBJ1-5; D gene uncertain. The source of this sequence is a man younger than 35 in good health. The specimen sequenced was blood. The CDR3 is CASSLPWTDGYSNQPQHF. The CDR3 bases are TGTGCCAGCAGTTTACCATGGACTGATGGTTATAGCAATCAGCCCCAGCATTTT.